The sequence of this TCR beta chain was determined in a study of OX40 agonist ivuxolimab in advanced cancers. CDR3 size: 14 residues. Per the germline V gene, CDR1 is MNHNS and CDR2 is SASEGT. The study, taken as a whole, reports: Some nonresponders likewise displayed low normalized T-cell clonal expansion.

This clone was counted only a few times. Its antigen is still unknown. An end of the junction does not agree with germline; a read error may underlie this. Data came from immunoSEQ multiplex PCR; TCRdb stores just in-frame clones and leaves some out. The table lists 45,000 to 60,000 clones, 70% to 80% of them singletons. Specimen: CD4+ or CD8+ T cells sorted from blood, collected in a trial of the OX40 agonist ivuxolimab. The chain uses TRBV6-1 and TRBJ2-7; 12 bases map to TRBD1. The origin of this receptor is an adult with an advanced solid tumor such as melanoma, head and neck, liver or kidney cancer. DNA for the CDR3: TGTGCCAGCAGTGAGGGGACAGGGGGCCCGCCGCTGCACTTC. This translates into CASSEGTGGPPLHF.